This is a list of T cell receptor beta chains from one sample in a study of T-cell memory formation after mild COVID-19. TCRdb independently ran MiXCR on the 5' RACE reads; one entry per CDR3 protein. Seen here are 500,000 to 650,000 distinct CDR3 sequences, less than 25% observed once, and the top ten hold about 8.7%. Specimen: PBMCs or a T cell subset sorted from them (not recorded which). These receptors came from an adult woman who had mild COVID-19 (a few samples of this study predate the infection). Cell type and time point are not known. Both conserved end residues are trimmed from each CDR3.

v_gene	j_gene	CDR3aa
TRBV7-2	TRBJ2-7	ASSTAGTSGYEQY
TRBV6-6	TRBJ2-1	ASRPSGSYNEQF
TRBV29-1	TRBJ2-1	SVFRQGTEGYNEQF
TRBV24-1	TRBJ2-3	ATSKGQGRTDTQY
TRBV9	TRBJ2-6	ASSAPGTGETGANVLT
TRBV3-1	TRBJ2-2	ASSQERTTNTGELF
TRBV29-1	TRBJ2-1	SVERTGANEQF
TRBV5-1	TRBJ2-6	ASSEGTGTGANVLT
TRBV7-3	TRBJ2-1	ASSPQTSSNEQF
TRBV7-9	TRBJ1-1	ASSPATGNTEAF
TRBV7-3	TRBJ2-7	ASSSHTVPGEGEQY
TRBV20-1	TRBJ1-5	SAKMGNQPQH
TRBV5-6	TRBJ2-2	ASTPRGQGLNGELF
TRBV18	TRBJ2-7	ASSPRYSNYEQY
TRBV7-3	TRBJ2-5	ASSLVSGGHETQY
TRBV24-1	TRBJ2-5	ATSDLKGNQETQY
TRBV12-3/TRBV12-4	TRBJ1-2	ASSPRVWGYT
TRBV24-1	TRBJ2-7	ATSDSTGPYEQY
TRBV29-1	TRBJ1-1	SVEGPSKNTEAF
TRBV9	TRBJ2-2	ASSVPGELF
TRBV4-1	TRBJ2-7	ASSHAQTYEQY
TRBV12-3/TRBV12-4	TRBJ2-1	ASRQGAISNNEQF
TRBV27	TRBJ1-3	ASRPTGGSGNTIY
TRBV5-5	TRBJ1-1	ASSFVRMNTEAF
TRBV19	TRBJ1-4	ATRRTGTTNEKLF
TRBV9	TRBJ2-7	ASSPTGAHYEQY
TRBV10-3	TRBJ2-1	AISVGKGNEQF
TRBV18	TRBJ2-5	ASSPGVAGYQETQY
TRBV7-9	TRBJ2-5	ASSFQGAGETQY
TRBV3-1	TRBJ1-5	ASSPQRGIQPQH
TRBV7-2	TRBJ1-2	ASSPGWVRGVRYT
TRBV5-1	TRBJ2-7	ASSRVGTADYADYEQY
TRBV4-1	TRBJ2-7	ASSQDDQGSPSYEQY
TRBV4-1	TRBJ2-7	ASSQVRGSGTVSYEQY
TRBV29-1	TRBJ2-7	SAAFGNEQY
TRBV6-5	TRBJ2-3	ASSYVWGGTDTQY
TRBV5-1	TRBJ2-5	ASSSAGGVDETQY
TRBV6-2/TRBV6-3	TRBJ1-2	ASSPPGTGTHRGYGYT
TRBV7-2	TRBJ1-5	ASRWTGMDQPQH
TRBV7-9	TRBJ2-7	ASSRGLTQGKAPYEQY
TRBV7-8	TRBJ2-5	ASSLRVAGGVQETQY
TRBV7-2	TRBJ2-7	ASSLYPGGGYEQY
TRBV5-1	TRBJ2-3	ASSLDRPLGTDTQY
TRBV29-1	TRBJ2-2	SVVPGQGADTGELF
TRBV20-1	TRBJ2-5	SATPGTRRETQY
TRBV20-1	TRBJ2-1	SAETSGRGPYNEQF
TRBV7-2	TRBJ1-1	ASSFTGGVSEAF
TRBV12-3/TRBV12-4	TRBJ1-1	ASSSWTVPNTEAF
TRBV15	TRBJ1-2	ATSRDEGIGNGYT
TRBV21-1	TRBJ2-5	ASRFLQETQY
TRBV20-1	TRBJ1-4	SASGPPAGEKLF
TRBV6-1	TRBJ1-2	ASSNRRNTNYGYT
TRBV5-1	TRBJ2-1	ASSAGTSAPYNEQF
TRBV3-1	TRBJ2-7	ASSQESGGSAYEQY